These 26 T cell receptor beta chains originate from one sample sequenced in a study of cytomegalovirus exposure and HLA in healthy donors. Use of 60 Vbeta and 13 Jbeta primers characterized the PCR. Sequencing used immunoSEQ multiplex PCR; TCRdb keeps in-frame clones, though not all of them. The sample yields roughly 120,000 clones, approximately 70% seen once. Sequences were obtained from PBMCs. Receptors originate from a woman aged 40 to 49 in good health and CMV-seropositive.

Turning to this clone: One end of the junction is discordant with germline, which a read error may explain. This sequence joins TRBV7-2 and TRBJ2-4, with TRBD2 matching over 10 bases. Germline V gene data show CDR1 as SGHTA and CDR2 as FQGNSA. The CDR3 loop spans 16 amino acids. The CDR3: CASSLAGASARNIQYF. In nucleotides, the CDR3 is TGTGCCAGCAGCCTAGCGGGAGCGAGCGCAAGGAACATTCAGTACTTC.

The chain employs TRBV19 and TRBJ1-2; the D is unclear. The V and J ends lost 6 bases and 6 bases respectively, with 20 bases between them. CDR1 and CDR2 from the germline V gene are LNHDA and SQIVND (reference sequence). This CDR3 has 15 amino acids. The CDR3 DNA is TGTGCCAGTAGATCGCGGGCGGTCAGGTGGGATGGCTACACCTTC. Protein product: CASRSRAVRWDGYTF.

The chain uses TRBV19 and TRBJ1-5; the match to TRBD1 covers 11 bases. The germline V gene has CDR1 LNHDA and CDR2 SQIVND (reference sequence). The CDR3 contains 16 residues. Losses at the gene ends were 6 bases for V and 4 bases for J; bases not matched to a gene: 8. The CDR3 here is CASRLGTGGVNQPQHF. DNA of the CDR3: TGTGCCAGTAGACTCGGGACAGGGGGAGTAAATCAGCCCCAGCATTTT. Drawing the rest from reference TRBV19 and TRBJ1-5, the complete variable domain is DGGITQSPKYLFRKEGQNVTLSCEQNLNHDAMYWYRQDPGQGLRLIYYSQIVNDFQKGDIAEGYSVSREKKESFPLTVTSAQKNPTAFYLCASRLGTGGVNQPQHFGDGTRLSIL.

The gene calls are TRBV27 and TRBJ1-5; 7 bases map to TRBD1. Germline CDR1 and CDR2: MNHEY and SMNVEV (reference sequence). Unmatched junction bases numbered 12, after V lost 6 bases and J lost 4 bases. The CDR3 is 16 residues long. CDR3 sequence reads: CASRPQGVRRNQPQHF. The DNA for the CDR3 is TGTGCCAGCAGACCTCAGGGGGTTCGGCGAAATCAGCCCCAGCATTTT.

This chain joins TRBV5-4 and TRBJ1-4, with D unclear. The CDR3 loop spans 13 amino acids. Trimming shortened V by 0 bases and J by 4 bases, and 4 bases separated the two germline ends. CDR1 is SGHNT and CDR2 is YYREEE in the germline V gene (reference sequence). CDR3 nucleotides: TGTGCCAGCAGCTTGGCCTTTAATGAAAAACTGTTTTTT. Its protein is CASSLAFNEKLFF. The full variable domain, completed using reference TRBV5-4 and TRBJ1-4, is ETGVTQSPTHLIKTRGQQVTLRCSSQSGHNTVSWYQQALGQGPQFIFQYYREEENGRGNFPPRFSGLQFPNYSSELNVNALELDDSALYLCASSLAFNEKLFFGSGTQLSVL.

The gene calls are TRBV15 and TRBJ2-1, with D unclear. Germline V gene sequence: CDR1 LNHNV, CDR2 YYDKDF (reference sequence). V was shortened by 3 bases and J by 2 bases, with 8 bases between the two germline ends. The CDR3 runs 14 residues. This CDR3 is CATSSLPPYNEQFF. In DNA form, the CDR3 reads TGTGCCACCAGCAGCCTCCCCCCCTACAATGAGCAGTTCTTC.

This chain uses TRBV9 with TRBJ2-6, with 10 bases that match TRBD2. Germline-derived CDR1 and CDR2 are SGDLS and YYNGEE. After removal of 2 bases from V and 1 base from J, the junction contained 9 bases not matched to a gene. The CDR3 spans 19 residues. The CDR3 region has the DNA TGTGCCAGCAGCGTGCCCGGACTAGCGGTGGGGTCTGGGGCCAACGTCCTGACTTTC. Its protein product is CASSVPGLAVGSGANVLTF. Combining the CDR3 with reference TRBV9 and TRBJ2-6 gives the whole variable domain DSGVTQTPKHLITATGQRVTLRCSPRSGDLSVYWYQQSLDQGLQFLIQYYNGEERAKGNILERFSAQQFPDLHSELNLSSLELGDSALYFCASSVPGLAVGSGANVLTFGAGSRLTVL.

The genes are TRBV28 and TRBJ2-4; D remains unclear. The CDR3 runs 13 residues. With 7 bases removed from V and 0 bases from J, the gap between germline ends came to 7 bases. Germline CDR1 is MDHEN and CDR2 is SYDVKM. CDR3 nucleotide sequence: TGTGCCAGCACGGAGAGAGCCAAAAACATTCAGTACTTC. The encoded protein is CASTERAKNIQYF.

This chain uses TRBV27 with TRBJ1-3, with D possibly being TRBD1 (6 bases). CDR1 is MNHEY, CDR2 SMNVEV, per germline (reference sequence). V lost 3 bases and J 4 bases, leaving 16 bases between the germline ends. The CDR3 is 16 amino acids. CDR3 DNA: TGTGCCAGCAGTTTGAACAGGGTCAAACTCGGAAACACCATATATTTT. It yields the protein CASSLNRVKLGNTIYF.

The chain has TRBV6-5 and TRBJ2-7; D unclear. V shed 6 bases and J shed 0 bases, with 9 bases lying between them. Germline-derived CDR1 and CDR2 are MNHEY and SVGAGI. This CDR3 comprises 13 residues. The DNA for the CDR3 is TGTGCCAGCAGCCTCGGTTTCTCCTACGAGCAGTACTTC. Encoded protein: CASSLGFSYEQYF.

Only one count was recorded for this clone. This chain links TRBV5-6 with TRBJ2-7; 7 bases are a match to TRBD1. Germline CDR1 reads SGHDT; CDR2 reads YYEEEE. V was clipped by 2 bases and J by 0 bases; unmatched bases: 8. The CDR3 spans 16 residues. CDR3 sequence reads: CASSFSDRRSSYEQYF. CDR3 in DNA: TGTGCCAGCAGCTTCTCGGACAGGAGAAGCTCCTACGAGCAGTACTTC. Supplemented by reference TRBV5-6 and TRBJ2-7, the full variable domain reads DAGVTQSPTHLIKTRGQQVTLRCSPKSGHDTVSWYQQALGQGPQFIFQYYEEEERQRGNFPDRFSGHQFPNYSSELNVNALLLGDSALYLCASSFSDRRSSYEQYFGPGTRLTVT.

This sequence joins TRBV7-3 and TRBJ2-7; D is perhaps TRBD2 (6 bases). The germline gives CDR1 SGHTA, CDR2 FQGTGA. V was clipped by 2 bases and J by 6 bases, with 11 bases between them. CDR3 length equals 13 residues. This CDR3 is CASSLGGSSEQYF. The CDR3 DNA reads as TGTGCCAGCAGCTTAGGGGGGAGTAGCGAGCAGTACTTC. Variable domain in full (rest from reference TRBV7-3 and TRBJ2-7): GAGVSQTPSNKVTEKGKYVELRCDPISGHTALYWYRQSLGQGPEFLIYFQGTGAADDSGLPNDRFFAVRPEGSVSTLKIQRTERGDSAVYLCASSLGGSSEQYFGPGTRLTVT.

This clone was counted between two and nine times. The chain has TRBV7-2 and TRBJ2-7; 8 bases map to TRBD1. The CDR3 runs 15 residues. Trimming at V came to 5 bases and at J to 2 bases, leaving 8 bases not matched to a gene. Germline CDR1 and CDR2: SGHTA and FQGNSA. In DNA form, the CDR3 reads TGTGCCAGCAGCATCCGACAGGGGTTAACCTACGAGCAGTACTTC. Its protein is CASSIRQGLTYEQYF.

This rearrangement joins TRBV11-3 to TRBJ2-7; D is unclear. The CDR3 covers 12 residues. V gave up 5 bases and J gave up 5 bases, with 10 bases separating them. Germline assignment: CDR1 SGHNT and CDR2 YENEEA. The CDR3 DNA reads TGTGCCAGCAGCGGGTCAGGAAACGAGCAGTACTTC. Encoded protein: CASSGSGNEQYF.

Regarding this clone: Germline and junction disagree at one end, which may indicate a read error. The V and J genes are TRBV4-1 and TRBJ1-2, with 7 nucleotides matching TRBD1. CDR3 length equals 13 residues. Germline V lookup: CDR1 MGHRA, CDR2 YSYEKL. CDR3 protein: CASSQPRQGPTSF. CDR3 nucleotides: TGCGCCAGCAGCCAACCTAGACAGGGACCCACATCCTTC.

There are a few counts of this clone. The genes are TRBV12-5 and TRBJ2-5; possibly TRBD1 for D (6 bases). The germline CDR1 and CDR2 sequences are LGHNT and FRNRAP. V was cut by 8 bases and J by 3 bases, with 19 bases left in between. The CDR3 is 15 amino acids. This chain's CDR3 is CASLKGDRPKETQYF. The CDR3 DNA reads TGTGCTAGTCTGAAAGGCGACAGGCCCAAAGAGACCCAGTACTTC.

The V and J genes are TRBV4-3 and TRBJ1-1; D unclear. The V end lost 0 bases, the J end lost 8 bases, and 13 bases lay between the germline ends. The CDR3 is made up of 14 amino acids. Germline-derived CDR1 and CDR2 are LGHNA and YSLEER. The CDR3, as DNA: TGCGCCAGCAGCCAAGATGGTGAGCAAGTGGAAGCTTTCTTT. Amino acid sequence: CASSQDGEQVEAFF.

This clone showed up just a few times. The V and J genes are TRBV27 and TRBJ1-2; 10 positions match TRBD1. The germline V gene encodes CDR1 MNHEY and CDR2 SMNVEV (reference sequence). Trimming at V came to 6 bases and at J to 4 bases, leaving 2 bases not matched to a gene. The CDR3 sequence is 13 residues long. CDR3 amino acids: CASSRDRGYGYTF. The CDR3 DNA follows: TGTGCCAGCAGCCGGGACAGGGGCTATGGCTACACCTTC.

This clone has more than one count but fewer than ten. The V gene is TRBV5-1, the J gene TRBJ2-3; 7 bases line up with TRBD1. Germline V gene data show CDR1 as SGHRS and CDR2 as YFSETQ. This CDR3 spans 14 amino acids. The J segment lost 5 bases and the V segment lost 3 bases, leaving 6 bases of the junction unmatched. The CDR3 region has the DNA TGCGCCAGCAGCTCCACTAGGGGGCTAGATACGCAGTATTTT. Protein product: CASSSTRGLDTQYF.

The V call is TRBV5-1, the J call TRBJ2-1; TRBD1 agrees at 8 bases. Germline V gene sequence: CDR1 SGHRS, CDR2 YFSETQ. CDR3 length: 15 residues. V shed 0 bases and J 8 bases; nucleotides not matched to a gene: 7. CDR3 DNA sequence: TGCGCCAGCAGCTTGGGACAGGGGCAAGCCGATGAGCAGTTCTTC. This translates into CASSLGQGQADEQFF. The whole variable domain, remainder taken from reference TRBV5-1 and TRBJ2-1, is KAGVTQTPRYLIKTRGQQVTLSCSPISGHRSVSWYQQTPGQGLQFLFEYFSETQRNKGNFPGRFSGRQFSNSRSEMNVSTLELGDSALYLCASSLGQGQADEQFFGPGTRLTVL.

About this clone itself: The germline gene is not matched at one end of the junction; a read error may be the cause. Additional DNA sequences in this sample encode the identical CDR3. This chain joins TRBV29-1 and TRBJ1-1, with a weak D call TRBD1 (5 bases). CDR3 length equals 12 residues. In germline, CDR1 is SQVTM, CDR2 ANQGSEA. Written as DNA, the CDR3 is TGCAGCGCGGACCCTGGGGGGACTGAAGCCTTCTTT. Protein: CSADPGGTEAFF.

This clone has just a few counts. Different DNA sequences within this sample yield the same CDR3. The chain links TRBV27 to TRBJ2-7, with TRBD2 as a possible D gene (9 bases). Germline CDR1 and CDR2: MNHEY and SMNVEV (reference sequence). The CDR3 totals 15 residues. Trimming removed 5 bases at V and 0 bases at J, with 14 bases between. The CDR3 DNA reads TGTGCCAGCAGTCTAGCGGGGACAGGCTCCTACGAGCAGTACTTC. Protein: CASSLAGTGSYEQYF.

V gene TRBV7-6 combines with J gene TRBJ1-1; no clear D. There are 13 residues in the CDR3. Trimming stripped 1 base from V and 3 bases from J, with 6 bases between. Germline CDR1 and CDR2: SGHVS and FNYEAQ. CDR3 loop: CASSLEVDTEAFF. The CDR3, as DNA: TGTGCCAGCAGCTTAGAAGTAGACACTGAAGCTTTCTTT.

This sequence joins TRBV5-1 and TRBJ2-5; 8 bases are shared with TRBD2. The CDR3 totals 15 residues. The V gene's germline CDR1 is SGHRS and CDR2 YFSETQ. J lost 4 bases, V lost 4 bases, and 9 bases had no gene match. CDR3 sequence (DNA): TGCGCCAGCAGCGTCCCCGGGGGGGCCGCAGAGACCCAGTACTTC. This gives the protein CASSVPGGAAETQYF.

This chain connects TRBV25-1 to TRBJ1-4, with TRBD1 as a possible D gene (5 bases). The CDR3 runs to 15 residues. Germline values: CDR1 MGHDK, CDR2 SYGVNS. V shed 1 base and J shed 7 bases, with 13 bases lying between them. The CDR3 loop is CASSESVREGEKLFF. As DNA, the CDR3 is TGTGCCAGCAGTGAATCAGTCAGGGAAGGTGAAAAACTGTTTTTT.

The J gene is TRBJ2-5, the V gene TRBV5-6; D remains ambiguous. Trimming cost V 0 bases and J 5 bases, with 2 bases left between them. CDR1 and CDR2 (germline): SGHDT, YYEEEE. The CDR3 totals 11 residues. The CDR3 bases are TGTGCCAGCAGCTTGGCGGAGACCCAGTACTTC. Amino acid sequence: CASSLAETQYF. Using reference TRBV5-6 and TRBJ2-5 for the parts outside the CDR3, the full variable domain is DAGVTQSPTHLIKTRGQQVTLRCSPKSGHDTVSWYQQALGQGPQFIFQYYEEEERQRGNFPDRFSGHQFPNYSSELNVNALLLGDSALYLCASSLAETQYFGPGTRLLVL.